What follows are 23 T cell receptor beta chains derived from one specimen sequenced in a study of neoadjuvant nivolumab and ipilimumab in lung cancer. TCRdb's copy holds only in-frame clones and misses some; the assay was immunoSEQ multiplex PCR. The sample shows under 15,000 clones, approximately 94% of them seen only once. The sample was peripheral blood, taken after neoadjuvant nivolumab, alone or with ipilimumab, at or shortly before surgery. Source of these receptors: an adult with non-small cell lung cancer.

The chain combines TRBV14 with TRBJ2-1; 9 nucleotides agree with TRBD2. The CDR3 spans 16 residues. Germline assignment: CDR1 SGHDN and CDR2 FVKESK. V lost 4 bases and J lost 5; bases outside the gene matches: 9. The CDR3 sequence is CASSPLAGGRNNEQFF. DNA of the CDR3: TGTGCCAGCAGCCCCCTCGCGGGAGGGCGGAACAATGAGCAGTTCTTC.

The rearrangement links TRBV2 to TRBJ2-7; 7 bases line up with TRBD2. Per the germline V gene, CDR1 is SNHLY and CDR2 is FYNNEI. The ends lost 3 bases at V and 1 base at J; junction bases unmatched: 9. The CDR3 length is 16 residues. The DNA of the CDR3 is TGTGCCAGCAGTGAGTGGCTTCCGGGACTATCCTACGAGCAGTACTTC. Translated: CASSEWLPGLSYEQYF.

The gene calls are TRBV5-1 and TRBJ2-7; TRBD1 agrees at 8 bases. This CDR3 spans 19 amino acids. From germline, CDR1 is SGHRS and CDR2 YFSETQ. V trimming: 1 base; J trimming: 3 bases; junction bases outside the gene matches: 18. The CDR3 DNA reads TGCGCCAGCAGCTTGTCCGGACAGGGTTCTCCCAGAGGGATCTACGAGCAGTACTTC. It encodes CASSLSGQGSPRGIYEQYF.

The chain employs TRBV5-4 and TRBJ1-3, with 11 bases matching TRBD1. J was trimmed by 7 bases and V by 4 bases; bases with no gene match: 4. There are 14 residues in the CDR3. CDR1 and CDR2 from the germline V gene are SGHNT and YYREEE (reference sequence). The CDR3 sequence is CASSRTGGGNTIYF. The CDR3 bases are TGTGCCAGCAGCCGGACAGGGGGCGGTAACACCATATATTTT.

CDR3: CAPGPAGNHEQFF. DNA of the CDR3: TGTGCCCCTGGCCCAGCGGGTAATCATGAGCAGTTCTTC. V and J are TRBV5-4 and TRBJ2-1; D possibly corresponds to TRBD2 (6 bases). The CDR3 sequence is 13 residues long. CDR1 and CDR2 (germline): SGHNT, YYREEE (reference sequence). V shed 10 bases and J shed 8 bases, with 19 bases lying between them.

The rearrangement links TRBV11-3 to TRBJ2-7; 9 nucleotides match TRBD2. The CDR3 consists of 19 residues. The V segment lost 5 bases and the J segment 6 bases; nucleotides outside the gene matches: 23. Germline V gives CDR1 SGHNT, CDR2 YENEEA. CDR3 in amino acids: CASSPRTASGNVEVREQYF. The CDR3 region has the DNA TGTGCCAGCAGCCCCCGGACGGCTAGCGGGAACGTGGAGGTTCGCGAGCAGTACTTC.

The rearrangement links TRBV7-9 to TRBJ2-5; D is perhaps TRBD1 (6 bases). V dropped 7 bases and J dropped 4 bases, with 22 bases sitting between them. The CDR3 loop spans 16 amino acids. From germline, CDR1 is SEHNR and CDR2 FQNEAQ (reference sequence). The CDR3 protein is CASTTRGQGRRETQYF. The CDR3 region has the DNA TGTGCCAGCACCACTCGGGGTCAGGGGCGGCGAGAGACCCAGTACTTC.

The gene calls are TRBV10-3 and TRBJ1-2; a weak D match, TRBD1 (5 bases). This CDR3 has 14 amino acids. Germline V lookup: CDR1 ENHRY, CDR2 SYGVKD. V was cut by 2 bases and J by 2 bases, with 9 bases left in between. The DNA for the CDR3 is TGTGCCATCAGTGAGCAGACAGAAAACTATGGCTACACCTTC. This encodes CAISEQTENYGYTF.

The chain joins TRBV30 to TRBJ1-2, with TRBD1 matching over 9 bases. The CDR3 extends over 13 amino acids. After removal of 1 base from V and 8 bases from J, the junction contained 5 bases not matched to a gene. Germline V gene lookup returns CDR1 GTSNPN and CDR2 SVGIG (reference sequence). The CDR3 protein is CAWSAGQGRGYTF. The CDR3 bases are TGTGCCTGGAGTGCGGGACAGGGAAGAGGCTACACCTTC.

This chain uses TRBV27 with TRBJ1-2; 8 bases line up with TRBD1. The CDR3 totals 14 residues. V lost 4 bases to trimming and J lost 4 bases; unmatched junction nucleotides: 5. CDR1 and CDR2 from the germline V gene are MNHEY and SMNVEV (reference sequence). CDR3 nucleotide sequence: TGTGCCAGCAGTTCGACAGGGGCAGGCTATGGCTACACCTTC. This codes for CASSSTGAGYGYTF.

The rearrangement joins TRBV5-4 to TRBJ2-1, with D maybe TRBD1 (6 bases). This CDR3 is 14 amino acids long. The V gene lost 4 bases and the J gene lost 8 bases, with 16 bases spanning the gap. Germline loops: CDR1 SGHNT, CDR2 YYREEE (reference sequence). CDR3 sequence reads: CASSVDRMGDEQFF. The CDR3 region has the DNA TGTGCCAGCAGCGTGGACAGAATGGGAGATGAGCAGTTCTTC.

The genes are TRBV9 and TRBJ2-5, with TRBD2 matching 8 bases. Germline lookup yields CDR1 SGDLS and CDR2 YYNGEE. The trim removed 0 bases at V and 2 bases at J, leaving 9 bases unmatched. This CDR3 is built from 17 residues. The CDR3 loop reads CASSVGGSSGLQETQYF. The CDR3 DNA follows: TGTGCCAGCAGCGTAGGCGGTTCTAGCGGGTTACAAGAGACCCAGTACTTC.

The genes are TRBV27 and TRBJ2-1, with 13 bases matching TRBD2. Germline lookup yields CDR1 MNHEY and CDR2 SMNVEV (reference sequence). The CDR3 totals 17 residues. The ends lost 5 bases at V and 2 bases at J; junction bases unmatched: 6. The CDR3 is CASSIRTSGRAYNEQFF. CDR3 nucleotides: TGTGCCAGCAGTATCCGGACTAGCGGGAGAGCCTACAATGAGCAGTTCTTC.

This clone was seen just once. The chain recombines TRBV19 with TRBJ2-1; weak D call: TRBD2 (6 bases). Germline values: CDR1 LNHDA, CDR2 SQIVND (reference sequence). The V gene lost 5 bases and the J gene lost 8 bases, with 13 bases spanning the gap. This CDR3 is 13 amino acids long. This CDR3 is CASSPLAIHEQFF. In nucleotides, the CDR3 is TGTGCCAGTAGTCCTCTAGCGATCCATGAGCAGTTCTTC.

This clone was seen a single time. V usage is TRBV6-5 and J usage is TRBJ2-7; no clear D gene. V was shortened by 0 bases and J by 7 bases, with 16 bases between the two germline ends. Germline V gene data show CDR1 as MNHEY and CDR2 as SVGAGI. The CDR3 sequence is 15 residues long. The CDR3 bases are TGTGCCAGCAGTTACTCGTTGGCCTACCCCGGAGAGCAGTACTTC. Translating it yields CASSYSLAYPGEQYF.

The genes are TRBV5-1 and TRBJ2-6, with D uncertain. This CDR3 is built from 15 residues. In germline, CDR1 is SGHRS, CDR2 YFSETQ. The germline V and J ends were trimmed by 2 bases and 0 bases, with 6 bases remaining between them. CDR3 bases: TGCGCCAGCAGCTTAGAATACTCTGGGGCCAACGTCCTGACTTTC. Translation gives CASSLEYSGANVLTF.

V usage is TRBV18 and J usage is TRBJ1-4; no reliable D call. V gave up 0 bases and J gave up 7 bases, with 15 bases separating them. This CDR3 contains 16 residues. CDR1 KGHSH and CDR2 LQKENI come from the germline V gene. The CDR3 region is CASSPPLSGFSEKLFF. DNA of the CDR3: TGTGCCAGCTCACCACCGTTGTCCGGGTTTAGTGAAAAACTGTTTTTT.

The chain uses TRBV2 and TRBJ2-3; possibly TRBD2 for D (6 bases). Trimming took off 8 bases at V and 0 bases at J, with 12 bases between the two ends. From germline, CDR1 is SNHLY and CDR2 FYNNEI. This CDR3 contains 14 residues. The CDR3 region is CASLSSVSTDTQYF. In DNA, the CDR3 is TGTGCCAGCCTCTCTAGCGTTAGCACAGATACGCAGTATTTT.

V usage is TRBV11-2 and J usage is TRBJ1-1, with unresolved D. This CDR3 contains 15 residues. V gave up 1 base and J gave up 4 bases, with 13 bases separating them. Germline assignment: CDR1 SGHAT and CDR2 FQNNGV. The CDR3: CASSLVGSLGTEAFF. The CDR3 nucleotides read TGTGCCAGCAGCTTAGTTGGCAGCCTGGGCACTGAAGCTTTCTTT.

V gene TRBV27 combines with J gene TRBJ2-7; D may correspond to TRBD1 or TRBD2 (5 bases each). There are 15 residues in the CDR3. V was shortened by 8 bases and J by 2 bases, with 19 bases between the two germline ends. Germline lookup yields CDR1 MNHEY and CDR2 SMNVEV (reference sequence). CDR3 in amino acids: CASYSVGTTAYEQYF. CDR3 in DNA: TGTGCCAGCTACTCTGTAGGGACGACGGCCTACGAGCAGTACTTC.

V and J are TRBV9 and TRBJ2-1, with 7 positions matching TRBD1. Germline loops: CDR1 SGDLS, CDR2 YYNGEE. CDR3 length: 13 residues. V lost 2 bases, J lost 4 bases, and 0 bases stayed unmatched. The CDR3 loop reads CASSVRGYNEQFF. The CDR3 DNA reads TGTGCCAGCAGCGTCAGGGGGTACAATGAGCAGTTCTTC.

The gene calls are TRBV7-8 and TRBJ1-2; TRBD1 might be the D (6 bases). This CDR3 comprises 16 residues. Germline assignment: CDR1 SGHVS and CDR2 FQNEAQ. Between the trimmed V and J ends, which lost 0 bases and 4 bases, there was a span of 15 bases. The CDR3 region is CASSLALLQGSYGYTF. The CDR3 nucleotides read TGTGCCAGCAGCTTAGCCCTCTTACAGGGAAGCTATGGCTACACCTTC. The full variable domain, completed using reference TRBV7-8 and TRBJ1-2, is GAGVSQSPRYKVAKRGQDVALRCDPISGHVSLFWYQQALGQGPEFLTYFQNEAQLDKSGLPSDRFFAERPEGSVSTLKIQRTQQEDSAVYLCASSLALLQGSYGYTFGSGTRLTVV.

The CDR3 sequence is CASSFAGSTDTQYF. In DNA, the CDR3 is TGTGCCAGCAGTTTTGCGGGGAGCACAGATACGCAGTATTTT. The chain employs TRBV28 and TRBJ2-3; TRBD2 might be the D (6 bases). Trimming removed 3 bases at V and 0 bases at J, with 7 bases between. The CDR3 has 14 residues. Germline CDR1 reads MDHEN; CDR2 reads SYDVKM.